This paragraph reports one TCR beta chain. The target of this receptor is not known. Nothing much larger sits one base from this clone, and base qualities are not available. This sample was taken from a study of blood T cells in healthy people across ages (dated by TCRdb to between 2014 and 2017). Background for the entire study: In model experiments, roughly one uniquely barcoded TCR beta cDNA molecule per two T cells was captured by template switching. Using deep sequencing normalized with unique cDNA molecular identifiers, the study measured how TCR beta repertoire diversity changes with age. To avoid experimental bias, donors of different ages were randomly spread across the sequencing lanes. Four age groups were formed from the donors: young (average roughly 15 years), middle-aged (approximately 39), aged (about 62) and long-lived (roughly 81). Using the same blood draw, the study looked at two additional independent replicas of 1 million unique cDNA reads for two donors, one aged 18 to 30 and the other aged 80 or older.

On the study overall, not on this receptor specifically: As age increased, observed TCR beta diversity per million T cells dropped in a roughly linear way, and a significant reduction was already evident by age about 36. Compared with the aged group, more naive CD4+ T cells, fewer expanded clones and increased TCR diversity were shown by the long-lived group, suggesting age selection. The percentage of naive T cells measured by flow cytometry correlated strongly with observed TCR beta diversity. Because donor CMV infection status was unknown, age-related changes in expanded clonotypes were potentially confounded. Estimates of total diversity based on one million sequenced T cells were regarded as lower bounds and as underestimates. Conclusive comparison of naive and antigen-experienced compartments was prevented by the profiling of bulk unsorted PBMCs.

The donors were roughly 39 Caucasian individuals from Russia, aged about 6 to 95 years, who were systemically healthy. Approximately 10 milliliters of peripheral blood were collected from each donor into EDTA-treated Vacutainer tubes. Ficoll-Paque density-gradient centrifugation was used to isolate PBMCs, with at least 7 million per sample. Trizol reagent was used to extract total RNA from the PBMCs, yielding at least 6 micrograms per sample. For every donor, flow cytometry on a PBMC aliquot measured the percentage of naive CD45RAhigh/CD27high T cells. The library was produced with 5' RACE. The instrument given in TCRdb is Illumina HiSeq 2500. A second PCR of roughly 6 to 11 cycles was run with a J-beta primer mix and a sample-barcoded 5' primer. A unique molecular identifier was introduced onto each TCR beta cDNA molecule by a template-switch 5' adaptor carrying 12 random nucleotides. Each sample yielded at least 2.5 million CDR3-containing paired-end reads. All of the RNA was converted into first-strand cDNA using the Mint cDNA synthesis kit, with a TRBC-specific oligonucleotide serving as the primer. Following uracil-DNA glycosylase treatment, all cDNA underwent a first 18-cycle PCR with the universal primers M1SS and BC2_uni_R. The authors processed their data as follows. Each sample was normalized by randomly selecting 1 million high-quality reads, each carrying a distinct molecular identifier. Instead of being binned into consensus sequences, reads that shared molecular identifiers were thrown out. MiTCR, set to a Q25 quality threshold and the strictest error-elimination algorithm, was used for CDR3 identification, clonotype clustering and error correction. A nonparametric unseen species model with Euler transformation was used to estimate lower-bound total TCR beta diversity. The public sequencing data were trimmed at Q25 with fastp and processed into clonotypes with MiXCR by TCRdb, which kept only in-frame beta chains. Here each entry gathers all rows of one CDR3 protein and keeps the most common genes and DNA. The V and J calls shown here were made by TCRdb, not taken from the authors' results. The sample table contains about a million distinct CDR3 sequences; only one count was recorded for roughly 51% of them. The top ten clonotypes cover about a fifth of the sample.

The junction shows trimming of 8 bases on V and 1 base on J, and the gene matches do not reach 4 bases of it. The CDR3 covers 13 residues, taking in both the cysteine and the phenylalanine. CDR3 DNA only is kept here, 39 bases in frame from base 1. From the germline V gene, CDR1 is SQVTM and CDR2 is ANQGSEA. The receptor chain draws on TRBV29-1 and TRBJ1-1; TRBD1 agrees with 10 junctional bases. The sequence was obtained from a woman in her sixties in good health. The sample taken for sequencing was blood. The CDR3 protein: CSYRTGGNTEAFF. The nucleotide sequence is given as TGCAGCTACAGGACAGGGGGGAACACTGAAGCTTTCTTT.